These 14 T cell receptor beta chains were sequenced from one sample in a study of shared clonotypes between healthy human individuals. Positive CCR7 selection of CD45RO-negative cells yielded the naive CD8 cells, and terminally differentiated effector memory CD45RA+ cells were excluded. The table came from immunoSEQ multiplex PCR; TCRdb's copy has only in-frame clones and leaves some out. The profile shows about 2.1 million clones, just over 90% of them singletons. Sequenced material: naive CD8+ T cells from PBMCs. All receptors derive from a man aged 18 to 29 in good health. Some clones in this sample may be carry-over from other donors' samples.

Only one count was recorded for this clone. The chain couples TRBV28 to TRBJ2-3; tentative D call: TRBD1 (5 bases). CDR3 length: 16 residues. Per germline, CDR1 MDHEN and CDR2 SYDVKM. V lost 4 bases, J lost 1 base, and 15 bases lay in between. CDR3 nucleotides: TGTGCCAGCAGTTCTGATGGGGCTGTGGGCACAGATACGCAGTATTTT. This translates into CASSSDGAVGTDTQYF.

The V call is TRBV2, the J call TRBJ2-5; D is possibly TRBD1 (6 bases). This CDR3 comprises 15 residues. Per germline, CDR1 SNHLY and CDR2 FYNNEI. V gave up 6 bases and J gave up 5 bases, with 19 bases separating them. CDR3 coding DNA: TGTGCCAGCAGCCTATACAGGGCTGCCCCGGAGACCCAGTACTTC. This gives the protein CASSLYRAAPETQYF.

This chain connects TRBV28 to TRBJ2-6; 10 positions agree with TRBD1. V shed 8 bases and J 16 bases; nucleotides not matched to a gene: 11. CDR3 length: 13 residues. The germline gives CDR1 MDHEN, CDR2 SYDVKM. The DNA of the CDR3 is TGTGCCAGCGGAGACAGGACAGGGGGTAAACTGACTTTC. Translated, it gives CASGDRTGGKLTF. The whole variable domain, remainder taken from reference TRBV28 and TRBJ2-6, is DVKVTQSSRYLVKRTGEKVFLECVQDMDHENMFWYRQDPGLGLRLIYFSYDVKMKEKGDIPEGYSVSREKKERFSLILESASTNQTSMYLCASGDRTGGKLTFGAGSRLTVL.

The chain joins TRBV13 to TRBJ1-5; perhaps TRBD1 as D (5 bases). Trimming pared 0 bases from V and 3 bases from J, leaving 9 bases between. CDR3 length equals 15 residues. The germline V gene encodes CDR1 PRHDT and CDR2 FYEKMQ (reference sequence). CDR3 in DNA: TGTGCCAGCAGCTTAGGAGGGGATTTCAATCAGCCCCAGCATTTT. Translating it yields CASSLGGDFNQPQHF.

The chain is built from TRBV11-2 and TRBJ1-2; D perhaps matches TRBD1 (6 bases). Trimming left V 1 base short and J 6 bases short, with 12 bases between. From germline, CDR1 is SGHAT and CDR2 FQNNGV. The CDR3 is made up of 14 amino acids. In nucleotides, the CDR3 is TGTGCCAGCAGCTTAGGCGGGGGGGCGAATGGCTACACCTTC. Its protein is CASSLGGGANGYTF.

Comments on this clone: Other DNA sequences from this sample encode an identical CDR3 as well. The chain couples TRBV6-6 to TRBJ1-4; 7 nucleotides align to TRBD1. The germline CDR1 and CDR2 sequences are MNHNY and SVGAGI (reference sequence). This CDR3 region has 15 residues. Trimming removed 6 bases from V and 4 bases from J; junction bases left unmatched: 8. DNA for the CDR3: TGTGCCAGCAGCCCATCCCCAGGGGGTAATGAAAAACTGTTTTTT. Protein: CASSPSPGGNEKLFF.

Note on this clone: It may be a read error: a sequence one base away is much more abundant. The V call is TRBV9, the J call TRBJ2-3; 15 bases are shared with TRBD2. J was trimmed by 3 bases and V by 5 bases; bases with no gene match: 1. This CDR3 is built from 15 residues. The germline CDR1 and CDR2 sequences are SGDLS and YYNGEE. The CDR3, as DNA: TGTGCCAGCAGTGGACTAGCGGGAGGGACAGATACGCAGTATTTT. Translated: CASSGLAGGTDTQYF.

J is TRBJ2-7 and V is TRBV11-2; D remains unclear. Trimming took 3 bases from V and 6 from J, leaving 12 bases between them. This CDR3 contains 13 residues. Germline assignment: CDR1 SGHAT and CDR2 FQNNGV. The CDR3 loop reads CASSLGVRTEQYF. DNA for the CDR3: TGTGCCAGCAGCTTGGGTGTCCGGACCGAGCAGTACTTC.

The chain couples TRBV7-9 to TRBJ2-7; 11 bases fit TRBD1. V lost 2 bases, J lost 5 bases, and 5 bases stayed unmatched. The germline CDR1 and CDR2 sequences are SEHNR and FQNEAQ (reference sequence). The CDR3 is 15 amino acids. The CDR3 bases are TGTGCCAGCAGCTTAATAGGACAGGGGGCAAACGAGCAGTACTTC. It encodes CASSLIGQGANEQYF.

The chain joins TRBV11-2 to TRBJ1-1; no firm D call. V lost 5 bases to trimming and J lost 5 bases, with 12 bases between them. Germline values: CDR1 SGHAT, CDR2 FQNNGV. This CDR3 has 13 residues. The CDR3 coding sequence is TGTGCCAGCAGCGCCATTGGCGGGACTGAAGCTTTCTTT. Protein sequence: CASSAIGGTEAFF.

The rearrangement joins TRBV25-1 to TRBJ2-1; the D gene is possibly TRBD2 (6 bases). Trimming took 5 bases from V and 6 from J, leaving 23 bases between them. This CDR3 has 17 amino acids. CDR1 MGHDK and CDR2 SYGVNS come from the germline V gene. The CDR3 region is CASSSEDGRQKGNEQFF. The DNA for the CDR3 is TGTGCCAGCAGTAGCGAGGACGGGAGACAGAAGGGCAATGAGCAGTTCTTC.

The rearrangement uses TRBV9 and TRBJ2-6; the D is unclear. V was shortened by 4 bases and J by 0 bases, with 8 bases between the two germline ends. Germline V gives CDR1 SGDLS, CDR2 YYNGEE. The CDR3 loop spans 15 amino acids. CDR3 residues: CASSPRNSGANVLTF. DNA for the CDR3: TGTGCCAGCAGCCCGCGGAACTCTGGGGCCAACGTCCTGACTTTC.

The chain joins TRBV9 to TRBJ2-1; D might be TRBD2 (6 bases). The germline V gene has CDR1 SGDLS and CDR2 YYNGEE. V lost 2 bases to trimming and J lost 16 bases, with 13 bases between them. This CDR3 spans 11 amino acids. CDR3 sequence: CASSVPGEVFF. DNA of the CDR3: TGTGCCAGCAGCGTTCCGGGAGAAGTCTTCTTC.

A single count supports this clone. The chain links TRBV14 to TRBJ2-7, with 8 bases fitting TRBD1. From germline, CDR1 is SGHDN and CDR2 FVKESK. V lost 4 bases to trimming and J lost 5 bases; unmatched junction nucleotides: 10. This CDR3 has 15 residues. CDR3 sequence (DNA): TGTGCCAGCAGCCCCCCGGACAGGGTTTTCCACGAGCAGTACTTC. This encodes CASSPPDRVFHEQYF.